The 32 T cell receptor beta chains below all came from one sample that was sequenced in a study of beta chain features in type 1 diabetes. Every bit of the isolated RNA underwent reverse transcription, so sequencing read expressed TCRB transcripts. Measured with immunoSEQ multiplex PCR; TCRdb has only the in-frame clones, and not every one. Found here are about 290,000 clones, approximately 8% of them singletons; the top ten hold under 1.3%. Sample: central memory CD4+ T cells from blood. Receptors were obtained from a woman aged 18-35 years in good health.

This clone was counted a few times. This chain links TRBV7-2 with TRBJ2-1; TRBD2 agrees at 10 bases. Germline lookup yields CDR1 SGHTA and CDR2 FQGNSA. V was clipped by 1 base and J by 9 bases; unmatched bases: 12. The CDR3 contains 17 residues. The CDR3 DNA reads TGTGCCAGCAGCTTAGTTCGAGCGGGAGGGCCGGGCAGTGAGCAGTTCTTC. It translates to CASSLVRAGGPGSEQFF.

As to this clone: Other DNA sequences in the same sample also yield this CDR3. V and J are TRBV18 and TRBJ1-1; 9 bases agree with TRBD1. Per germline, CDR1 KGHSH and CDR2 LQKENI. This CDR3 is 14 amino acids long. V shed 4 bases, J shed 1 base, and the junction held 1 base outside the gene matches. The CDR3 here is CASSLDRGNTEAFF. Here the CDR3 DNA reads TGTGCCAGCTCACTGGACAGGGGGAACACTGAAGCTTTCTTT.

The chain recombines TRBV18 with TRBJ2-1; D ambiguous. CDR3 length: 16 amino acids. Trimming took off 3 bases at V and 4 bases at J, with 16 bases between the two ends. Per the germline V gene, CDR1 is KGHSH and CDR2 is LQKENI. The CDR3 here is CASSPPTSVGYNEQFF. Here the CDR3 DNA reads TGTGCCAGCTCACCCCCAACCTCCGTGGGGTACAATGAGCAGTTCTTC.

This clone has a handful of counts. The junction shows a germline mismatch at one end, possibly a read error. The chain combines TRBV7-7 with TRBJ2-1; D is undetermined. The CDR3 contains 14 residues. Germline assignment: CDR1 SSHAT and CDR2 FNYEAQ (reference sequence). Here the CDR3 reads CASSRGPSSNEQFF. In DNA form, the CDR3 reads TGTGCTAGCAGCCGCGGACCCTCAAGCAATGAGCAGTTCTTC.

This clone showed up just a few times. This chain joins TRBV4-2 and TRBJ2-5, with D hard to call. The CDR3 length is 14 residues. CDR1 and CDR2 (germline): LGHNA, YNFKEQ. V shed 5 bases and J shed 2 bases, with 12 bases lying between them. The CDR3 loop reads CASSLELVQETQYF. DNA for the CDR3: TGTGCCAGCAGCTTGGAACTGGTACAAGAGACCCAGTACTTC.

A remark on this clone: The same CDR3 arises from other DNA sequences in this sample as well. This chain joins TRBV5-8 and TRBJ1-2, with D perhaps matching TRBD1 (5 bases). The V end lost 2 bases, the J end lost 4 bases, and 9 bases lay between the germline ends. The CDR3 totals 13 residues. Germline V gene data show CDR1 as SGHTS and CDR2 as YDEGEE. CDR3 amino acids: CASSFAGTYGYTF. CDR3 nucleotides: TGTGCCAGCAGCTTTGCGGGGACCTATGGCTACACCTTC.

This clone has more than one count but fewer than ten. This sequence joins TRBV7-2 and TRBJ2-7; 10 nucleotides align to TRBD2. Germline V lookup: CDR1 SGHTA, CDR2 FQGNSA. There are 15 residues in the CDR3. With V trimmed by 5 bases and J by 4 bases, 8 bases remained unmatched. The CDR3 sequence is CASSPTGTSVYEQYF. CDR3 bases: TGTGCCAGCAGCCCTACCGGGACTAGCGTTTACGAGCAGTACTTC.

This clone was observed a handful of times. The V and J genes are TRBV9 and TRBJ1-3; 7 bases are a match to TRBD1. V lost 4 bases to trimming and J lost 4 bases; unmatched junction nucleotides: 20. There are 19 residues in the CDR3. CDR1 SGDLS and CDR2 YYNGEE come from the germline V gene. The CDR3 DNA follows: TGTGCCAGCAGCCGGACCCCCCAGGGGGGGGGCCCGAGGGGAAACACCATATATTTT. Its translation: CASSRTPQGGGPRGNTIYF.

This clone was seen a handful of times. The chain is built from TRBV28 and TRBJ2-7; 8 nucleotides line up with TRBD1. This CDR3 has 14 residues. Trimming took 7 bases from V and 0 from J; bases not matched to a gene: 5. Germline values: CDR1 MDHEN, CDR2 SYDVKM. In DNA, the CDR3 is TGTGCCAGCACCTCCGGGACAGGCTCCTACGAGCAGTACGTC. Its protein is CASTSGTGSYEQYV.

The genes are TRBV5-1 and TRBJ2-5, with D perhaps TRBD1 (5 bases). Germline V lookup: CDR1 SGHRS, CDR2 YFSETQ. There are 14 residues in the CDR3. V gave up 0 bases and J gave up 1 base, with 7 bases separating them. CDR3 nucleotide sequence: TGCGCCAGCAGCTTGGATCAGGGCCAAGAGACCCAGTACTTC. This translates into CASSLDQGQETQYF.

This clone came up a few times. The chain is built from TRBV28 and TRBJ1-1; weak D call: TRBD1 (6 bases). Germline V gives CDR1 MDHEN, CDR2 SYDVKM. This CDR3 region has 12 residues. V lost 5 bases, J lost 7 bases, and 11 bases lay in between. The CDR3 sequence: CASSTRTDEAFF. DNA of the CDR3: TGTGCCAGCAGTACCCGGACAGATGAAGCTTTCTTT.

The V and J genes are TRBV19 and TRBJ2-5; 14 bases are shared with TRBD2. This CDR3 comprises 15 residues. Germline V CDR1 and CDR2: LNHDA, SQIVND (reference sequence). Losses at the gene ends were 5 bases for V and 6 bases for J; bases not matched to a gene: 5. DNA for the CDR3: TGTGCCAGTAGTCTCGGACTAGCGGGAGGAAAGACCCAGTACTTC. It yields the protein CASSLGLAGGKTQYF.

The chain uses TRBV7-2 and TRBJ2-7; 8 nucleotides match TRBD2. After removal of 5 bases from V and 2 bases from J, the junction contained 5 bases not matched to a gene. The CDR3 spans 14 residues. Germline V gives CDR1 SGHTA, CDR2 FQGNSA. This chain's CDR3 is CASSGSGDPYEQYF. The CDR3 DNA is TGTGCCAGCAGCGGTAGCGGGGACCCCTACGAGCAGTACTTC.

This clone was detected a few times. The chain combines TRBV6-5 with TRBJ2-7; D is unresolved. V was clipped by 5 bases and J by 6 bases, with 17 bases between them. Germline CDR1 and CDR2: MNHEY and SVGAGI. CDR3 length: 14 residues. The chain's CDR3 is CASSLPRPQREQYF. In DNA form, the CDR3 reads TGTGCCAGCAGTCTCCCACGCCCCCAGCGCGAGCAGTACTTC.

In its sample, this clone was seen a few times. V and J are TRBV25-1 and TRBJ1-2; no clear D. CDR1 and CDR2 from the germline V gene are MGHDK and SYGVNS. This CDR3 has 15 amino acids. Trimming pared 5 bases from V and 7 bases from J, leaving 20 bases between. For the CDR3, the DNA is TGTGCCAGCAGTCCGTCGGGCGGGGATTGGGTTGGCTACACCTTC. Protein sequence: CASSPSGGDWVGYTF.

The CDR3, as DNA: TGTGCCAGCAGCTTGCGGGCAGCTTCAGAGACCCAGTACTTC. Encoded protein: CASSLRAASETQYF. The V gene is TRBV5-4, the J gene TRBJ2-5; D uncertain. V was clipped by 1 base and J by 4 bases, with 11 bases between them. Germline lookup yields CDR1 SGHNT and CDR2 YYREEE (reference sequence). There are 14 residues in the CDR3.

The chain joins TRBV6-4 to TRBJ2-3; no clear D gene. The V gene's germline CDR1 is MRHNA and CDR2 SNTAGT. V was trimmed by 4 bases and J by 6 bases, leaving 11 bases between them. The CDR3 runs 13 residues. CDR3 nucleotide sequence: TGTGCCAGCAGTGTGGACCGTGGGGATACGCAGTATTTT. This gives the protein CASSVDRGDTQYF.

V and J are TRBV6-6 and TRBJ2-3; D not resolved. This CDR3 region has 14 residues. Germline assignment: CDR1 MNHNY and CDR2 SVGAGI (reference sequence). V lost 6 bases and J 0 bases, leaving 10 bases between the germline ends. The CDR3 DNA reads TGTGCCAGCAGAGGACCGATTAGCACAGATACGCAGTATTTT. Protein sequence: CASRGPISTDTQYF.

The chain uses TRBV5-1 and TRBJ2-2; a possible D gene is TRBD1 (5 bases). There are 15 residues in the CDR3. Trimming pared 3 bases from V and 3 bases from J, leaving 12 bases between. Germline V gene lookup returns CDR1 SGHRS and CDR2 YFSETQ. In DNA form, the CDR3 reads TGCGCCAGCAGCTGGCAGGGTGGGGACACCGGGGAGCTGTTTTTT. Its protein is CASSWQGGDTGELFF.

This clone was seen a handful of times. CDR3: CASSQFEASGNTIYF. The CDR3, as DNA: TGTGCCAGCAGCCAATTCGAGGCGTCGGGAAACACCATATATTTT. The J gene is TRBJ1-3, the V gene TRBV7-2; no definite D call. The CDR3 extends over 15 amino acids. CDR1 is SGHTA, CDR2 FQGNSA, per germline. Trimming stripped 5 bases from V and 4 bases from J, with 15 bases between.

CDR3 coding DNA: TGTGCCAGCAGCTTGGTCACGAACACTGAAGCTTTCTTT. It encodes CASSLVTNTEAFF. The chain couples TRBV5-4 to TRBJ1-1; unclear D gene. Germline V gene lookup returns CDR1 SGHNT and CDR2 YYREEE (reference sequence). Trimming stripped 0 bases from V and 1 base from J, with 4 bases between. The CDR3 length is 13 residues.

V and J are TRBV9 and TRBJ2-3; D possibly uses TRBD1 or TRBD2 (5 bases each). Germline lookup yields CDR1 SGDLS and CDR2 YYNGEE. The CDR3 is made up of 14 amino acids. Trimming left V 0 bases short and J 4 bases short, with 9 bases between. The CDR3 DNA reads as TGTGCCAGCAGCGTAGTTGAGGGGTCAGATACGCAGTATTTT. Translation gives CASSVVEGSDTQYF.

This clone turned up a few times. The rearrangement links TRBV4-3 to TRBJ1-4; D gene uncertain. Germline V lookup: CDR1 LGHNA, CDR2 YSLEER. The CDR3 loop spans 12 amino acids. Trimming removed 2 bases from V and 11 bases from J, with 9 bases in between. This chain's CDR3 is CASSQQIGKLFF. CDR3 nucleotides: TGCGCCAGCAGCCAACAAATAGGGAAACTGTTTTTT.

This clone was counted only a few times. The chain employs TRBV2 and TRBJ1-2; D unresolved. This CDR3 spans 13 amino acids. The ends were cut back, 4 bases at V and 4 bases at J, with 10 bases in the middle. Germline CDR1 SNHLY, CDR2 FYNNEI. CDR3 loop: CASSVRERYGYTF. DNA for the CDR3: TGTGCCAGCAGTGTGCGGGAGCGCTATGGCTACACCTTC. Full variable domain (missing parts from reference TRBV2 and TRBJ1-2): EPEVTQTPSHQVTQMGQEVILRCVPISNHLYFYWYRQILGQKVEFLVSFYNNEISEKSEIFDDQFSVERPDGSNFTLKIRSTKLEDSAMYFCASSVRERYGYTFGSGTRLTVV.

The CDR3 loop is CASSLIRDTQYF. The CDR3 DNA is TGTGCCAGCAGCTTAATCAGGGATACGCAGTATTTT. J is TRBJ2-3 and V is TRBV7-3; D remains unclear. V dropped 1 base and J dropped 6 bases, with 5 bases sitting between them. The CDR3 is 12 residues long. Germline V gene data show CDR1 as SGHTA and CDR2 as FQGTGA. The variable domain in full, completed from reference TRBV7-3 and TRBJ2-3, reads GAGVSQTPSNKVTEKGKYVELRCDPISGHTALYWYRQSLGQGPEFLIYFQGTGAADDSGLPNDRFFAVRPEGSVSTLKIQRTERGDSAVYLCASSLIRDTQYFGPGTRLTVL.

In this sample, this clone turned up many times. The chain combines TRBV29-1 with TRBJ2-1; D is undetermined. The CDR3 covers 11 residues. Trimming shortened V by 4 bases and J by 9 bases, and 10 bases separated the two germline ends. From germline, CDR1 is SQVTM and CDR2 ANQGSEA. The CDR3 bases are TGCAGCGTTGGCGGCGGCCTTGAGCAGTTCTTC. This translates into CSVGGGLEQFF.

Many counts were recorded for this clone. This rearrangement joins TRBV5-1 to TRBJ2-3; TRBD1 matches 7 bases. The CDR3 runs to 15 residues. Trimming cost V 1 base and J 1 base; bases outside gene matches: 3. The V gene's germline CDR1 is SGHRS and CDR2 YFSETQ. The CDR3 reads CASSLFGQGTDTQYF. The CDR3 region has the DNA TGCGCCAGCAGCTTGTTTGGACAGGGCACAGATACGCAGTATTTT.

This chain uses TRBV2 with TRBJ2-1, with 7 nucleotides matching TRBD1. V gave up 4 bases and J gave up 9 bases; unmatched junction bases: 3. Germline lookup yields CDR1 SNHLY and CDR2 FYNNEI. The CDR3 runs to 12 residues. In nucleotides, the CDR3 is TGTGCCAGCAGTGGACAGGGAGTTGAGCAGTTCTTC. It translates to CASSGQGVEQFF.

This clone was seen many times. The chain recombines TRBV11-2 with TRBJ1-1, with unresolved D. Between the trimmed V and J ends, which lost 2 bases and 2 bases, there was a span of 9 bases. The CDR3 has 14 amino acids. CDR1 is SGHAT and CDR2 is FQNNGV in the germline V gene. The CDR3 reads CASSLQAKNTEAFF. The CDR3 bases are TGTGCCAGCAGCTTACAGGCCAAAAACACTGAAGCTTTCTTT.

This clone showed up just a few times. This sequence joins TRBV5-1 and TRBJ2-3, with D perhaps matching TRBD1 or TRBD2 (5 bases each). This CDR3 comprises 14 residues. From germline, CDR1 is SGHRS and CDR2 YFSETQ. The V end was cut by 9 bases, the J end by 0 bases, with 14 bases between. CDR3 residues: CANWGRSSTDTQYF. CDR3 bases: TGCGCCAATTGGGGACGGTCTAGCACAGATACGCAGTATTTT.

This chain uses TRBV11-3 with TRBJ2-2; D is ambiguous. V lost 5 bases to trimming and J lost 8 bases, with 12 bases between them. CDR1 and CDR2 from the germline V gene are SGHNT and YENEEA. The CDR3 sequence is 13 residues long. For the CDR3, the DNA is TGTGCCAGCAGCCCCAACCTTAGTGGGGAGCTGTTTTTT. Amino acids: CASSPNLSGELFF.

This clone was counted only a few times. This rearrangement joins TRBV7-9 to TRBJ2-1; the match to TRBD2 covers 8 bases. Per the germline V gene, CDR1 is SEHNR and CDR2 is FQNEAQ (reference sequence). The CDR3 length is 16 residues. Losses at the gene ends were 3 bases for V and 7 bases for J; bases not matched to a gene: 11. The CDR3 spells CASSLRRSGSPNEQFF. In DNA form, the CDR3 reads TGTGCCAGCAGCTTGAGGCGCAGCGGGAGTCCTAATGAGCAGTTCTTC.